The TCR beta chain described here comes from a study of memory CD4+ T cells and cytomegalovirus serostatus. Points from the study as a whole: The CMV-associated TCR signature appears largely within the CD4+ memory repertoire.

The sort gate was single viable CD3+CD4+CD8-CD45RO+ cells for memory CD4+ T cells. Serostatus was set by detecting CMV pp150, pp28, p38, p52 IgG. After thawing, CD4+ T cells were positively selected. This clone came up a few times. Its target is unknown. Germline V gene lookup returns CDR1 SGHTA and CDR2 FQGNSA. The ends were cut back, 3 bases at V and 1 base at J, with 13 bases in the middle. This CDR3 comprises 15 residues. Method: immunoSEQ multiplex PCR; TCRdb's copy keeps in-frame clones and lacks some. Altogether roughly 84,000 clones are present, about 85% being singletons, with the ten largest covering less than 0.85%.

The chain joins TRBV7-2 to TRBJ2-7; D not certain. Input material: memory CD4+ T cells from blood. This clonotype was obtained from an adult in good health and CMV-seronegative. Here the CDR3 DNA reads TGTGCCAGCAGCTTTGGCTTCGGGCTGTCCTACGAGCAGTACTTC. This gives the protein CASSFGFGLSYEQYF. Full variable domain (remainder filled in from reference TRBV7-2 and TRBJ2-7): GAGVSQSPSNKVTEKGKDVELRCDPISGHTALYWYRQSLGQGLEFLIYFQGNSAPDKSGLPSDRFSAERTGGSVSTLTIQRTQQEDSAVYLCASSFGFGLSYEQYFGPGTRLTVT.